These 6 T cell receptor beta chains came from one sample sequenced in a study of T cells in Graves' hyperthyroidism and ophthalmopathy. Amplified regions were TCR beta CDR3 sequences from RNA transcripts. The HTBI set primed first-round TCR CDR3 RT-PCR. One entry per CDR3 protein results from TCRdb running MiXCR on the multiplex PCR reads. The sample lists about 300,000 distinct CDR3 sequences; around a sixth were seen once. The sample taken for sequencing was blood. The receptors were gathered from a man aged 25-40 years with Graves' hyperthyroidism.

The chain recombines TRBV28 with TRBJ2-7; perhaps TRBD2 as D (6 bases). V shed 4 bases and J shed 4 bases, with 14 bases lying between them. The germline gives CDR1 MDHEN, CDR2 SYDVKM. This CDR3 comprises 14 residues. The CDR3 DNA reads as TGTGCCAGCAGTTCGCGGGGTATCGTATACGAGCAGTACTTC. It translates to CASSSRGIVYEQYF.

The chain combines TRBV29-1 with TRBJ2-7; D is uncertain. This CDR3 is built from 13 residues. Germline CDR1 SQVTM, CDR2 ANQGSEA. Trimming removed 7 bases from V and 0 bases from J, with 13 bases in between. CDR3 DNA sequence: TGCAGCGCCGCTTCCAGATTCTCCTACGAGCAGTACTTC. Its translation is CSAASRFSYEQYF.

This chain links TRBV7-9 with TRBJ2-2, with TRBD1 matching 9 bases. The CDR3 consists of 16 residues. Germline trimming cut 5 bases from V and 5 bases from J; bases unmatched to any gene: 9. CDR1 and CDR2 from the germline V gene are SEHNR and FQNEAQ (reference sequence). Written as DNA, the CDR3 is TGTGCCAGCAGCCAAGGACAGGGGTCCGAGACCGGGGAGCTGTTTTTT. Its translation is CASSQGQGSETGELFF.

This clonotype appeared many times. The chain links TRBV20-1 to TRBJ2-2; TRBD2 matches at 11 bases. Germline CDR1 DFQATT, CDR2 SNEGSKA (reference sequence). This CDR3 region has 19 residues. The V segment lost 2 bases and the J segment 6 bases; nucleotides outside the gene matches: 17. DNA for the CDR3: TGCAGTGCTAGATTAGGGCTAGCGGGAGGAATAGGCAAGCCCGGGGAGCTGTTTTTT. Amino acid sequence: CSARLGLAGGIGKPGELFF.

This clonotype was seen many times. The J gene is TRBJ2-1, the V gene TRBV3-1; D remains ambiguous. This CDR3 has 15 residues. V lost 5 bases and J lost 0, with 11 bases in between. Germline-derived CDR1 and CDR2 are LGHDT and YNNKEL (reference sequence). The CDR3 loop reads CASSATSNSYNEQFF. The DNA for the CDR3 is TGTGCCAGCAGCGCGACCTCGAACTCCTACAATGAGCAGTTCTTC.

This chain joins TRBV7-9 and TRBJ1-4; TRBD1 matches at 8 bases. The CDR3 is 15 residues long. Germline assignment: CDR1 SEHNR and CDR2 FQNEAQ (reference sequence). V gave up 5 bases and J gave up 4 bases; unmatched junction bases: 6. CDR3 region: CASSIGQGLNEKLFF. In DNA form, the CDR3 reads TGTGCCAGCAGCATAGGACAGGGCCTTAATGAAAAACTGTTTTTT.